Below are 17 T cell receptor beta chains sequenced from a single sample in a study of T-cell reconstitution after alpha-beta-depleted transplantation in children. This sample's TCRbeta library carried unique molecular identifier barcodes. One entry per CDR3 protein results from TCRdb running MiXCR on the PCR reads. The sample includes 300,000 to 400,000 distinct CDR3 sequences, about 17% seen only once; the top ten take approximately 44%. The source was PBMCs, mostly from graft donor cells, collected 360 days after TCRalphabeta/CD19-depleted stem cell transplant. The receptors stem from a male patient aged 2 to 9 who had a stem cell transplant for acute lymphoblastic leukemia, so the T cells may come from the graft donor.

This clonotype was seen a handful of times. This sequence joins TRBV2 and TRBJ2-7; 8 nucleotides agree with TRBD1. The germline gives CDR1 SNHLY, CDR2 FYNNEI. The CDR3 has 11 residues. With 4 bases clipped from V and 11 bases from J, the junction kept 4 bases outside the gene matches. The CDR3 is CASSAVDREYF. CDR3 coding DNA: TGTGCCAGCAGTGCAGTGGACAGGGAGTACTTC.

Only a few counts were recorded for this clonotype. V and J are TRBV29-1 and TRBJ2-1; 10 bases are a match to TRBD2. The germline gives CDR1 SQVTM, CDR2 ANQGSEA. CDR3 size: 16 residues. V gave up 4 bases and J gave up 4 bases; unmatched junction bases: 10. The DNA for the CDR3 is TGCAGCGTTGTCTCTACCGGGACTAGCGTGTACAATGAGCAGTTCTTC. Translating it yields CSVVSTGTSVYNEQFF.

A single count supports this clonotype. The chain links TRBV6-5 to TRBJ2-1, with TRBD2 matching 12 bases. The V and J ends lost 0 bases and 6 bases, in that order; junction bases with no gene match: 12. The V gene's germline CDR1 is MNHEY and CDR2 SVGAGI. The CDR3 covers 19 residues. CDR3 in DNA: TGTGCCAGCAGTTACTCGCTTAGGACTAGCGGGGCCCATCTCAATGAGCAGTTCTTC. Its protein product is CASSYSLRTSGAHLNEQFF.

This rearrangement joins TRBV4-2 to TRBJ2-7; 7 bases align to TRBD2. Losses at the gene ends were 0 bases for V and 3 bases for J; bases not matched to a gene: 8. Germline V gene sequence: CDR1 LGHNA, CDR2 YNFKEQ. The CDR3 consists of 16 residues. The CDR3 sequence: CASSQDLASGLYEQYF. The DNA for the CDR3 is TGTGCCAGCAGCCAAGATCTGGCTAGCGGACTCTACGAGCAGTACTTC.

This clonotype was counted only a few times. V and J are TRBV6-2 or TRBV6-3 and TRBJ2-2; 8 bases fit TRBD1. After removal of 2 bases from V and 4 bases from J, the junction contained 6 bases not matched to a gene. This CDR3 is built from 16 residues. The germline V gene encodes CDR1 MNHEY and CDR2 SVGEGT. CDR3 DNA sequence: TGTGCCAGCAGTTACCGCGGACAGGGCGCCACCGGGGAGCTGTTTTTT. It encodes CASSYRGQGATGELFF.

The chain joins TRBV4-3 to TRBJ1-1; D possibly corresponds to TRBD1 (5 bases). Deletions cut 0 bases from V and 11 bases from J, with 22 bases between. Germline CDR1 is LGHNA and CDR2 is YSLEER. The CDR3 covers 16 residues. CDR3 loop: CASSQDLSAGRIPAFF. CDR3 sequence (DNA): TGCGCCAGCAGCCAAGATTTGTCAGCGGGGCGTATACCGGCTTTCTTT.

This clonotype was counted between two and nine times. The V call is TRBV28, the J call TRBJ2-7, with 8 bases matching TRBD1. The germline gives CDR1 MDHEN, CDR2 SYDVKM. V lost 10 bases and J lost 0; bases outside the gene matches: 8. CDR3 length equals 14 residues. Here the CDR3 reads CATLYRGNSYEQYF. The CDR3 DNA sequence: TGTGCCACCTTGTACAGGGGGAACTCCTACGAGCAGTACTTC.

The gene calls are TRBV27 and TRBJ2-2; maybe TRBD2 (5 bases). CDR1 is MNHEY and CDR2 is SMNVEV in the germline V gene (reference sequence). CDR3 size: 14 residues. Trimming removed 6 bases from V and 5 bases from J, with 13 bases in between. DNA for the CDR3: TGTGCCAGCAGCGACTATCCGCAGACCGGGGAGCTGTTTTTT. It translates to CASSDYPQTGELFF.

This clonotype was detected many times. V and J are TRBV5-1 and TRBJ1-1; TRBD1 matches at 7 bases. There are 16 residues in the CDR3. Per the germline V gene, CDR1 is SGHRS and CDR2 is YFSETQ. V trimming: 5 bases; J trimming: 0 bases; junction bases outside the gene matches: 10. CDR3 bases: TGCGCCAGCAGGGCCGGGACAGATATCTTGAACACTGAAGCTTTCTTT. This translates into CASRAGTDILNTEAFF. Looking up the rest from reference TRBV5-1 and TRBJ1-1 gives the full variable domain: KAGVTQTPRYLIKTRGQQVTLSCSPISGHRSVSWYQQTPGQGLQFLFEYFSETQRNKGNFPGRFSGRQFSNSRSEMNVSTLELGDSALYLCASRAGTDILNTEAFFGQGTRLTVV.

The chain joins TRBV20-1 to TRBJ2-3; maybe TRBD2 (5 bases). The germline CDR1 and CDR2 sequences are DFQATT and SNEGSKA (reference sequence). CDR3 length: 14 residues. The V and J ends lost 3 bases and 5 bases respectively, with 15 bases between them. This CDR3 is CSASLSSQQDTQYF. The CDR3, as DNA: TGCAGTGCTAGTCTGTCTAGCCAACAAGATACGCAGTATTTT.

V gene TRBV5-1 combines with J gene TRBJ2-1; D ambiguous. This CDR3 has 14 residues. The germline CDR1 and CDR2 sequences are SGHRS and YFSETQ. The ends were cut back, 6 bases at V and 3 bases at J, with 13 bases in the middle. CDR3 residues: CASKGGPLYNEQFF. DNA of the CDR3: TGCGCCAGCAAAGGTGGACCCCTCTACAATGAGCAGTTCTTC.

The CDR3 reads CASRLGGAEHTQYF. CDR3 bases: TGTGCCAGCAGACTCGGGGGAGCCGAGCATACGCAGTATTTT. The chain carries TRBV12-3 or TRBV12-4 and TRBJ2-3, with D perhaps matching TRBD2 (6 bases). The CDR3 covers 14 residues. With 6 bases removed from V and 7 bases from J, the gap between germline ends came to 17 bases.

This clonotype was counted only a few times. The V and J genes are TRBV12-3 or TRBV12-4 and TRBJ2-7, with D possibly being TRBD2 (5 bases). The CDR3 is made up of 15 amino acids. V was shortened by 5 bases and J by 3 bases, with 17 bases between the two germline ends. DNA for the CDR3: TGTGCCAGCAGTCCGGACTTGACCAACCACTACGAGCAGTACTTC. Its protein product is CASSPDLTNHYEQYF.

This clonotype was recorded many times. J is TRBJ2-1 and V is TRBV29-1; D may be TRBD2 (6 bases). V gave up 3 bases and J gave up 0 bases, with 9 bases separating them. The CDR3 runs 14 residues. In germline, CDR1 is SQVTM, CDR2 ANQGSEA. CDR3 protein: CSVDGLTSYNEQFF. The CDR3 coding sequence is TGCAGCGTTGACGGACTAACCTCCTACAATGAGCAGTTCTTC.

This clonotype was seen only a few times. The chain carries TRBV7-2 and TRBJ2-2; D call uncertain. The V end was cut by 8 bases, the J end by 6 bases, with 13 bases between. Germline V gene lookup returns CDR1 SGHTA and CDR2 FQGNSA. The CDR3 length is 13 residues. This CDR3 is CASHRPRAGELFF. The CDR3 DNA follows: TGTGCCAGCCATCGACCGCGCGCCGGGGAGCTGTTTTTT.

This clonotype has a handful of counts. The CDR3 here is CARGSSPNEQYF. The DNA of the CDR3 is TGTGCCAGGGGGAGCAGTCCCAACGAGCAGTACTTC. V is TRBV2 and J is TRBJ2-7; TRBD2 is a possible D gene (5 bases). The CDR3 is 12 residues long. V was shortened by 9 bases and J by 5 bases, with 14 bases between the two germline ends. CDR1 is SNHLY, CDR2 FYNNEI, per germline.

V is TRBV5-1 and J is TRBJ1-2, with D possibly TRBD1 on 6 matching bases. Germline lookup yields CDR1 SGHRS and CDR2 YFSETQ. The ends were cut back, 4 bases at V and 5 bases at J, with 21 bases in the middle. The CDR3 spans 16 residues. CDR3 nucleotides: TGCGCCAGCAGCCCGGGGGGTGGACAGATGACTTATGGCTACACCTTC. It yields the protein CASSPGGGQMTYGYTF.